These T cell receptor beta chains were read from a single sample in a study of T cells in localized non-small cell lung cancer. TCRdb's table, derived via immunoSEQ multiplex PCR, lists solely in-frame clones and lacks some. The data hold roughly 15,000 clones, with roughly 89% observed a single time. This specimen was peripheral blood mononuclear cells, taken before any cancer treatment. All receptors derive from a woman aged 35-75 years with stage III lung adenocarcinoma. Both conserved end residues are part of each CDR3. D genes are given only for firm matches. Clone size is stated in some rows and not others, as once, few, many or a class when expanded.

d_gene	abundance	v_gene	j_gene	CDR3nt	CDR3aa
NA	NA	TRBV29-1	TRBJ1-2	TGCAGCGTTGGAAAGGGTCACTATGGCTACACCTTC	CSVGKGHYGYTF
TRBD1	NA	TRBV5-4	TRBJ1-2	TGTGCCAGCAGCTTATCAGGGGGCGCTGGGGGCTACACCTTC	CASSLSGGAGGYTF
NA	NA	TRBV4-2	TRBJ1-2	TGTGCCAGCAGCCAAGAGGTCGGCTACACCTTC	CASSQEVGYTF
NA	NA	TRBV2	TRBJ2-5	TGTGCCAGCAGTGAAGCGCTTCGAAGGGGAGGTTGGGAGACCCAGTACTTC	CASSEALRRGGWETQYF
NA	NA	TRBV27	TRBJ2-3	TGTGCCAGCGCGGCTCGTAGGGACTCGGGTGATACGCAGTATTTT	CASAARRDSGDTQYF
TRBD2	NA	TRBV7-2	TRBJ2-5	TGTGCCAGCGCGAGGGCTAGCGGACAAGAGACCCAGTACTTC	CASARASGQETQYF
TRBD1	NA	TRBV6-6	TRBJ1-3	TGTGCCAGCAGTCAGGGGGCCGCTGGAAACACCATATATTTT	CASSQGAAGNTIYF
NA	NA	TRBV7-2	TRBJ2-3	TGTGCCAGTAGCTACCCGGGACCGTCCGCAGATACGCAGTATTTT	CASSYPGPSADTQYF
NA	NA	TRBV7-9	TRBJ1-1	TGTGCCAGCAGCTTTACCATGAACACTGAAGCTTTCTTT	CASSFTMNTEAFF
TRBD1	NA	TRBV6-4	TRBJ1-5	TGTGCCAGCAGTCAACAGGGGCAAAGCAATCAGCCCCAGCATTTT	CASSQQGQSNQPQHF
TRBD1	NA	TRBV6-1	TRBJ2-2	TGTGCCAGCAGCGGACAGGCAACCGGGGAGCTGTTTTTT	CASSGQATGELFF
NA	NA	TRBV6-5	TRBJ1-6	TGTGCCAGCAGTTACTCAGTGGCTGGCGGGGCATCACCCCTCCACTTT	CASSYSVAGGASPLHF
NA	NA	TRBV4-2	TRBJ1-3	TGTGCCAGCAGCCAATCGGCTGGGATTGGAAACACCATATATTTT	CASSQSAGIGNTIYF
TRBD1	NA	TRBV14	TRBJ1-4	TGTGCCAGCAGCCAGTGGACAGGACTTAATGAAAAACTGTTTTTT	CASSQWTGLNEKLFF
TRBD1	NA	TRBV7-9	TRBJ1-5	TGTGCCAGCAGCCGAGGGGCAGGGGGCGCCGGCAATCAGCCCCAGCATTTT	CASSRGAGGAGNQPQHF
NA	NA	TRBV6-6	TRBJ2-2	TGTGCCAGCAGCCGTGACACCTTGCATCTGTTTTTT	CASSRDTLHLFF
TRBD1	NA	TRBV11-3	TRBJ2-2	TGTGCCAGCAGTTGGGACAGCTCGAACACCGGGGAGCTGTTTTTT	CASSWDSSNTGELFF
NA	NA	TRBV9	TRBJ2-7	TGTGCCAGCAGCGCCACAGGGAGCGAGCAGTACTTC	CASSATGSEQYF
TRBD2	NA	TRBV7-9	TRBJ2-5	TGTGCCAGCAGCCCGGGACTAGCGGGAGCTGAGACCCAGTACTTC	CASSPGLAGAETQYF
NA	NA	TRBV11-2	TRBJ2-5	TGTGCCAGCAGCTTAGGGGGGACCCAGTACTTC	CASSLGGTQYF
NA	once	TRBV6-5	TRBJ2-7	TGTGCCAGCCGGTGGGGCTACGAGCAGTACTTC	CASRWGYEQYF
TRBD2	NA	TRBV29-1	TRBJ2-7	TGCAGCGTTGATACTAGCGAGAGCTCCTACGAGCAGTACTTC	CSVDTSESSYEQYF